The rows below give T cell receptor beta chains drawn from one sample of a study of blood T cell repertoires in COVID-19. Method: immunoSEQ multiplex PCR; TCRdb's copy keeps in-frame clones and lacks some. The sample lists about 220,000 clones, 75% to 85% seen once, with over 4% in the top ten. The specimen was peripheral blood. The receptors were gathered from a woman between 70 and 85 years old with COVID-19, enrolled during active disease. The CDR3 runs from the conserved cysteine through the conserved F or W. The order of the fields is J gene, V gene, CDR3 protein.

>TRBJ2-3|TRBV6-5
CASSYSDRGADTQYF
>TRBJ1-2|TRBV28
CASSPSPGRTVRDGYTF
>TRBJ2-1|TRBV9
CASSVGQGAFDEQFF
>TRBJ2-3|TRBV4-2
CASSRRGADTQYF
>TRBJ2-1|TRBV9
CASSSVGGVSYNEQFF
>TRBJ2-5|TRBV7-2
CASSSILAGGGETQYF
>TRBJ1-1|TRBV6-2/TRBV6-3
CASSYLTGGEAFF
>TRBJ2-1|TRBV28
CASIPDSMTPNEQFF
>TRBJ2-7|TRBV5-1
CASSWTGISYEQYF
>TRBJ2-2|TRBV6-4
CASSGEGGTGELFF
>TRBJ2-3|TRBV2
CASTRRGEGLNTDTQYF
>TRBJ2-7|TRBV28
CASGGESRGSYEQYF
>TRBJ2-5|TRBV6-6
CASSPRSSGALIETQYF
>TRBJ1-3|TRBV7-2
CASSLAWGSGNTIYF
>TRBJ2-1|TRBV30
CAWGGASSYNEQFF
>TRBJ2-3|TRBV7-2
CASSSGLAGKTDTQYF
>TRBJ2-5|TRBV10-3
CAIRLDRNQETQYF
>TRBJ2-7|TRBV27
CASRSPLQGLGYEQYF
>TRBJ2-1|TRBV24-1
CATSYRGQTTNEQFF
>TRBJ2-1|TRBV6-1
CASSERQGDLKQFF
>TRBJ2-7|TRBV29-1
CSVKGLAEYEQYF
>TRBJ2-7|TRBV5-6
CASSLTTGAVDEQYF
>TRBJ2-2|TRBV2
CASRRTSDTGELFF
>TRBJ1-1|TRBV18
CASSPPSQSSNTEAFF
>TRBJ2-2|TRBV7-2
CASSSSGRGTGELFF
>TRBJ2-1|TRBV28
CASSLSTSHNEQFF
>TRBJ1-6|TRBV5-1
CASTADSYNSPLHF
>TRBJ1-4|TRBV6-1
CASSEAFGAEKLFF
>TRBJ2-5|TRBV5-1
CASSLSTSGLGETQYF
>TRBJ1-4|TRBV27
CASARDRGTQGLFF
>TRBJ1-5|TRBV6-2/TRBV6-3
CASSYGAGSNQPQHF
>TRBJ2-1|TRBV6-5
CASSHGGEQFF
>TRBJ2-1|TRBV6-6
CASSYEGLTYNEQFF
>TRBJ2-4|TRBV6-5
CATSDRGRTKNIQYF
>TRBJ1-1|TRBV7-2
CASSKDRGNTEAFF
>TRBJ1-4|TRBV5-6
CASSRTGDVAEEKLFF
>TRBJ1-1|TRBV28
CASSFGQGFEAFF
>TRBJ1-4|TRBV28
CASSFEKRLLNEKLFF
>TRBJ1-1|TRBV13
CASSFRGMSNTEAFF
>TRBJ2-5|TRBV7-2
CASSLGGAGETQYF
>TRBJ1-4|TRBV5-6
CASSLNRGTPARNEKLFF
>TRBJ1-1|TRBV2
CASSIRSQNTEAFF
>TRBJ2-3|TRBV4-3
CASSQAGDPTDTQYF
>TRBJ1-4|TRBV5-1
CASSSPGGRGRGEKLFF
>TRBJ2-7|TRBV28
CATLRQGALYEQYF
>TRBJ1-4|TRBV28
CASQGGAREKLFF
>TRBJ2-1|TRBV3-1/TRBV3-2
CASSQVGADSSYNEQFF
>TRBJ2-4|TRBV18
CASSPLSPGAKNIQYF
>TRBJ1-2|TRBV5-1
CASSLLTQGRNYGYTF
>TRBJ2-1|TRBV7-2
CASTQTGTLPYNEQFF
>TRBJ1-2|TRBV6-5
CASRKGDDYGYTF